This T cell receptor beta chain is drawn from a study of T-cell memory formation after mild COVID-19. The wider study: TCR clusters mostly belonged to single donors. Broader study findings: Among CD4+ contracting clones, most were CM and EM, and CD8+ ones EMRA. Clones shrinking from day 15 to 85 showed even CD4/CD8 mixes; later expanders tilted CD4+.

TCRdb re-analysed the 5' RACE reads in MiXCR, keeping a single row per CDR3 protein. Of 150,000 to 200,000 distinct CDR3 sequences listed, 31% are singletons. This clonotype has just a few counts. No antigen is known for it. With 0 bases removed from V and 4 bases from J, the gap between germline ends came to 25 bases. Germline assignment: CDR1 DFQATT and CDR2 SNEGSKA (reference sequence). This CDR3 contains 19 residues. The rearrangement links TRBV20-1 to TRBJ2-1; weak D call: TRBD2 (7 bases). The sequence was collected from an adult woman who had mild COVID-19 (a few samples of this study predate the infection). Cell type and time point are not known. Material for sequencing was PBMCs or a T cell subset sorted from them (not recorded which). The CDR3 here is CSAREPFGGGRGKYNEQFF. As DNA, the CDR3 is TGCAGTGCTAGAGAGCCCTTTGGGGGGGGCCGTGGAAAGTACAATGAGCAGTTCTTC.